The TCR beta chain under discussion was sequenced for a study of CD8 T cells in ankylosing spondylitis. Broader study findings: Peripheral blood samples showed relatively rare disease-linked clones, and these clones were CD8+. Matched ankylosing spondylitis synovial fluid reportedly showed significant enrichment of disease-linked clones. Within ankylosing spondylitis blood, a TCR beta motif made up of several highly homologous variants appeared to be characteristic. Certain motif variants had earlier been reported in reactive arthritis synovial fluid and blood.

The V and J ends lost 7 bases and 9 bases, in that order; junction bases with no gene match: 12. Germline values: CDR1 MNHNY, CDR2 SVGAGI (reference sequence). This CDR3 has 14 residues. Using its own MiXCR run on the 5' RACE reads, TCRdb lists one record per CDR3 protein. This table has 150,000 to 200,000 distinct CDR3 sequences, 15% to 20% appearing once. This clonotype was picked up a small number of times. No antigen is known for it. The receptor comes from a male donor aged 5-30 years with ankylosing spondylitis or in good health (not recorded which). Sequencing was done on a sample of blood, either unsorted or a sorted T cell fraction (not recorded which). The rearrangement links TRBV6-6 to TRBJ2-1; TRBD2 aligns across 7 bases. The CDR3 protein is CASTKRDGEGEQFF. The CDR3, as DNA: TGTGCCAGCACGAAGCGGGACGGAGAGGGTGAGCAGTTCTTC.